The present T cell receptor (beta chain) was sequenced within a study of blood T cells in healthy people across ages. PCR was performed a second time for about 6 to 12 cycles using a sample-barcoded 5' primer and a J-beta primer mix. TCRdb reprocessed the 5' RACE reads with MiXCR, giving one entry per CDR3 protein. This table holds about 680,000 distinct CDR3 sequences, around 45% found once. Remarks on this clonotype: This may stem from a read error, because a much larger clone lies one nucleotide away.

Germline V CDR1 and CDR2: SGHNT, YYREEE (reference sequence). V lost 0 bases, J lost 7 bases, and 20 bases lay in between. The CDR3 runs to 16 residues. RNA extraction gave at least 5 micrograms of total RNA per sample. The rearrangement uses TRBV5-4 and TRBJ2-7; D is perhaps TRBD1 (6 bases). The source of this sequence is a woman aged 60-70 years in good health. The sample comprised blood. The CDR3 region has the DNA TGTGCCAGCAGCTTGGCTTTGCAGGGGTATTACAATGAGCAGTACTTC. Amino acid sequence: CASSLALQGYYNEQYF. Supplemented by reference TRBV5-4 and TRBJ2-7, the full variable domain reads ETGVTQSPTHLIKTRGQQVTLRCSSQSGHNTVSWYQQALGQGPQFIFQYYREEENGRGNFPPRFSGLQFPNYSSELNVNALELDDSALYLCASSLALQGYYNEQYFGPGTRLTVT.